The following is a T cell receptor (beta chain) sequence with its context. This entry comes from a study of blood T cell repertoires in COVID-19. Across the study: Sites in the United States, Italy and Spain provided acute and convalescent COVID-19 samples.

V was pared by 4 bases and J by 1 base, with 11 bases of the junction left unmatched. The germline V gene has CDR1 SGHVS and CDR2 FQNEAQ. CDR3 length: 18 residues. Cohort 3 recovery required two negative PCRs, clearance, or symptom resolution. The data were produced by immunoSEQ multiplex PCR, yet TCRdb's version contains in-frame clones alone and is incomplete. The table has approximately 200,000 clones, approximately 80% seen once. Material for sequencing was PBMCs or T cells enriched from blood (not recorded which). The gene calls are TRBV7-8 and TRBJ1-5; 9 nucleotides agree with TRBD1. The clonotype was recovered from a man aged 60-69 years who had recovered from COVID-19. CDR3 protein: CASSSNRDRVGSNQPQHF. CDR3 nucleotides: TGTGCCAGCAGCTCGAACCGGGACAGGGTAGGGAGCAATCAGCCCCAGCATTTT.